The 28 T cell receptor beta chains below all came from one sample that was sequenced in a study of radiation and T cells in renal cell carcinoma (dated by TCRdb to the early 2020s). The time point label of this sample denotes: blood 2 weeks post-SBRT. The treatment or condition label, as the study defines it: 15 Gy SBRT to primary tumor, nephrectomy 4 weeks later. Library preparation was by the immunoSEQ multiplex PCR assay. The source is immuneACCESS, and TCRdb retained only in-frame sequences with V and J called. Part of the clones is not carried over; for the studies checked, unresolved V genes explain less than half of this, and the remainder is unexplained. Here the sample has about 130,000 clones; roughly four fifths occur a single time. Around 6.1% of the sample rests with the top ten. Sequencing was performed on blood, taken from a patient whose treatment included radiotherapy and nephrectomy. The source is a man in his forties or fifties with renal cell carcinoma.

This sequence joins TRBV10-3 and TRBJ2-5, with D maybe TRBD1 (5 bases). CDR3 length equals 11 residues. CDR1 and CDR2 from the germline V gene are ENHRY and SYGVKD. Trimming cost V 2 bases and J 7 bases, with 5 bases left between them. Written as DNA, the CDR3 is TGTGCCATCAGTGAGGGGGCGACCCAGTACTTC. It is translated as CAISEGATQYF.

Of note for this clone: The sample has other DNA sequences that encode this CDR3 too. The gene calls are TRBV5-1 and TRBJ2-5; D gene ambiguous. Germline CDR1 and CDR2: SGHRS and YFSETQ. With 4 bases removed from V and 2 bases from J, the gap between germline ends came to 3 bases. The CDR3 extends over 11 amino acids. CDR3 sequence (DNA): TGCGCCAGCAGCCTACAAGAGACCCAGTACTTC. Protein: CASSLQETQYF.

The rearrangement links TRBV4-1 to TRBJ1-1; D might be TRBD1 (5 bases). The V end lost 1 base, the J end lost 5 bases, and 11 bases lay between the germline ends. The CDR3 covers 14 residues. In germline, CDR1 is MGHRA, CDR2 YSYEKL. The CDR3 reads CASSQGRGVTEAFF. The CDR3 DNA sequence: TGCGCCAGCAGCCAAGGGAGAGGGGTGACTGAAGCTTTCTTT.

This sequence joins TRBV4-3 and TRBJ1-6, with 9 nucleotides matching TRBD1. Germline V gene data show CDR1 as LGHNA and CDR2 as YSLEER. This CDR3 has 15 residues. The V segment lost 4 bases and the J segment 10 bases; nucleotides outside the gene matches: 8. The CDR3 DNA is TGCGCCAGCAGCCGGGCGGGACAGGGCGGATCACCCCTCCACTTT. Translation: CASSRAGQGGSPLHF.

The V gene is TRBV28, the J gene TRBJ1-4, with D possibly TRBD1 on 5 matching bases. The germline V gene has CDR1 MDHEN and CDR2 SYDVKM. The CDR3 length is 14 residues. V lost 6 bases to trimming and J lost 10 bases, with 18 bases between them. Written as DNA, the CDR3 is TGTGCCAGCAGGCTGACCCCGCGGGGGGGAAAACTGTTTTTT. It encodes CASRLTPRGGKLFF.

The chain links TRBV14 to TRBJ2-7; D might be TRBD1 (5 bases). The CDR3 spans 14 residues. Trimming removed 2 bases from V and 2 bases from J, with 10 bases in between. CDR1 and CDR2 (germline): SGHDN, FVKESK. The CDR3 DNA sequence: TGTGCCAGCAGCCAACGGGCAGGGACCTACGAGCAGTACTTC. It is translated as CASSQRAGTYEQYF.

This clone came up once. The V and J genes are TRBV6-5 and TRBJ2-1; the match to TRBD2 covers 8 bases. Germline values: CDR1 MNHEY, CDR2 SVGAGI. The CDR3 runs 13 residues. J gave up 9 bases and V 2 bases, and 3 bases lay outside the gene matches. The chain's CDR3 is CASSYLLAGEQFF. The CDR3 nucleotides are TGTGCCAGCAGTTACCTGCTAGCGGGTGAGCAGTTCTTC.

The chain employs TRBV18 and TRBJ2-7; tentatively, D is TRBD1 or TRBD2 (5 bases each). The CDR3 runs to 15 residues. Germline-derived CDR1 and CDR2 are KGHSH and LQKENI. Trimming left V 2 bases short and J 2 bases short, with 13 bases between. The CDR3 sequence is CASSPTGTSPYEQYF. The CDR3 DNA reads as TGTGCCAGCTCACCAACCGGGACGAGTCCCTACGAGCAGTACTTC.

The rearrangement uses TRBV6-1 and TRBJ2-3, with D perhaps TRBD2 (6 bases). Germline lookup yields CDR1 MNHNS and CDR2 SASEGT. Trimming pared 2 bases from V and 4 bases from J, leaving 19 bases between. CDR3 length: 17 amino acids. The CDR3, as DNA: TGTGCCAGCAGTGAAAACCCGGGAGTAGGGTCCCCAGATACGCAGTATTTT. Amino acids: CASSENPGVGSPDTQYF.

J is TRBJ1-5 and V is TRBV14; 7 positions match TRBD1. Looked up from germline, CDR1 is SGHDN and CDR2 is FVKESK. The V segment lost 4 bases and the J segment 6 bases; nucleotides outside the gene matches: 6. There are 14 residues in the CDR3. Written as DNA, the CDR3 is TGTGCCAGCAGCCCCGACAGGGTGATTCAGCCCCAGCATTTT. It is translated as CASSPDRVIQPQHF.

The table lists this clone with a count of one. This chain links TRBV6-1 with TRBJ1-3; no firm D call. The CDR3 consists of 12 residues. V lost 10 bases and J lost 0, with 7 bases in between. CDR1 is MNHNS, CDR2 SASEGT, per germline. The CDR3: CATGLSGNTIYF. CDR3 coding DNA: TGTGCCACGGGTCTCTCTGGAAACACCATATATTTT.

The chain recombines TRBV7-9 with TRBJ2-3; tentative D call: TRBD2 (6 bases). The V end lost 2 bases, the J end lost 2 bases, and 14 bases lay between the germline ends. The germline V gene encodes CDR1 SEHNR and CDR2 FQNEAQ (reference sequence). This CDR3 spans 16 amino acids. In DNA, the CDR3 is TGTGCCAGCAGCTTACCACGGGACTCCCCCACAGATACGCAGTATTTT. Translating gives CASSLPRDSPTDTQYF.

A single count supports this clone. The rearrangement uses TRBV11-2 and TRBJ2-1; D is ambiguous. This CDR3 is built from 12 residues. Germline CDR1 reads SGHAT; CDR2 reads FQNNGV. V lost 5 bases to trimming and J lost 9 bases, with 11 bases between them. The CDR3 reads CASSPDSPEQFF. In DNA, the CDR3 is TGTGCCAGCAGCCCCGACTCCCCTGAGCAGTTCTTC.

The rearrangement uses TRBV7-9 and TRBJ2-7; 12 positions match TRBD2. CDR3 length: 17 residues. CDR1 and CDR2 from the germline V gene are SEHNR and FQNEAQ (reference sequence). Trimming cost V 2 bases and J 6 bases; bases outside gene matches: 11. CDR3 residues: CASSLKQRASGRAEQYF. CDR3 nucleotides: TGTGCCAGCAGCTTAAAACAGAGGGCTAGCGGGAGGGCCGAGCAGTACTTC. Variable domain in full (rest from reference TRBV7-9 and TRBJ2-7): DTGVSQNPRHKITKRGQNVTFRCDPISEHNRLYWYRQTLGQGPEFLTYFQNEAQLEKSRLLSDRFSAERPKGSFSTLEIQRTEQGDSAMYLCASSLKQRASGRAEQYFGPGTRLTVT.

The chain joins TRBV19 to TRBJ2-7; 9 bases agree with TRBD1. Germline loops: CDR1 LNHDA, CDR2 SQIVND (reference sequence). V dropped 4 bases and J dropped 2; count of bases not matched to a gene: 3. CDR3 length equals 14 residues. CDR3 in DNA: TGTGCCAGTAGTACCAGACAGGGGGCCTACGAGCAGTACTTC. Protein: CASSTRQGAYEQYF.

The chain carries TRBV5-1 and TRBJ2-7; 9 bases are shared with TRBD2. The CDR3 totals 18 residues. CDR1 is SGHRS, CDR2 YFSETQ, per germline. V shed 4 bases, J shed 7 bases, and the junction held 21 bases outside the gene matches. The CDR3 sequence is CASSRGGPSGALRGEQYF. The CDR3 DNA reads as TGCGCCAGCAGCCGAGGGGGACCTAGCGGGGCTCTACGTGGGGAGCAGTACTTC. Together with reference TRBV5-1 and TRBJ2-7, the CDR3 gives the full variable domain: KAGVTQTPRYLIKTRGQQVTLSCSPISGHRSVSWYQQTPGQGLQFLFEYFSETQRNKGNFPGRFSGRQFSNSRSEMNVSTLELGDSALYLCASSRGGPSGALRGEQYFGPGTRLTVT.

A single count supports this clone. The V call is TRBV5-1, the J call TRBJ2-7, with 8 bases fitting TRBD2. Trimming cost V 0 bases and J 4 bases; bases outside gene matches: 15. The CDR3 is 18 amino acids. The germline CDR1 and CDR2 sequences are SGHRS and YFSETQ. The CDR3 sequence: CASSLGATSGHGVYEQYF. Here the CDR3 DNA reads TGCGCCAGCAGCTTGGGTGCTACTAGCGGACATGGGGTATACGAGCAGTACTTC.

The chain carries TRBV5-1 and TRBJ1-3; D not resolved. CDR3 length: 15 residues. CDR1 and CDR2 (germline): SGHRS, YFSETQ. Between the trimmed V and J ends, which lost 0 bases and 0 bases, there was a span of 7 bases. The CDR3 sequence: CASSLGATSGNTIYF. The CDR3 DNA reads TGCGCCAGCAGCTTGGGGGCTACCTCTGGAAACACCATATATTTT. Full variable domain (missing parts from reference TRBV5-1 and TRBJ1-3): KAGVTQTPRYLIKTRGQQVTLSCSPISGHRSVSWYQQTPGQGLQFLFEYFSETQRNKGNFPGRFSGRQFSNSRSEMNVSTLELGDSALYLCASSLGATSGNTIYFGEGSWLTVV.

This clone was detected only a few times. The chain links TRBV29-1 to TRBJ1-4; perhaps TRBD1 as D (5 bases). V dropped 0 bases and J dropped 5 bases, with 10 bases sitting between them. This CDR3 is 14 amino acids long. Germline V gene sequence: CDR1 SQVTM, CDR2 ANQGSEA. Here the CDR3 reads CSVEEPGMNEKLFF. The CDR3 DNA sequence: TGCAGCGTTGAAGAACCAGGGATGAATGAAAAACTGTTTTTT.

This chain connects TRBV20-1 to TRBJ2-1, with D possibly matching TRBD2 (6 bases). V was shortened by 3 bases and J by 13 bases, with 10 bases between the two germline ends. From germline, CDR1 is DFQATT and CDR2 SNEGSKA (reference sequence). The CDR3 contains 10 residues. Written as DNA, the CDR3 is TGCAGTGCTAGCAAACTAGCCCAGTTCTTC. This codes for CSASKLAQFF.

This chain links TRBV4-1 with TRBJ2-5, with D maybe TRBD2 (5 bases). Germline CDR1 is MGHRA and CDR2 is YSYEKL. Trimming shortened V by 1 base and J by 10 bases, and 16 bases separated the two germline ends. CDR3 length: 14 residues. CDR3 loop: CASSQGAGPGNQYF. CDR3 coding DNA: TGCGCCAGCAGCCAAGGCGCGGGCCCGGGGAACCAGTACTTC.

V and J are TRBV5-1 and TRBJ2-3; D is undetermined. V lost 0 bases to trimming and J lost 2 bases, with 10 bases between them. This CDR3 contains 15 residues. In germline, CDR1 is SGHRS, CDR2 YFSETQ. Here the CDR3 DNA reads TGCGCCAGCAGCTTGGGGGGTCAGACCACAGATACGCAGTATTTT. Its translation is CASSLGGQTTDTQYF.

The chain uses TRBV9 and TRBJ2-7; 10 nucleotides line up with TRBD1. CDR1 SGDLS and CDR2 YYNGEE come from the germline V gene. The CDR3 length is 14 residues. Losses at the gene ends were 4 bases for V and 4 bases for J; bases not matched to a gene: 5. The CDR3 reads CASSNRDRGYEQYF. Written as DNA, the CDR3 is TGTGCCAGCAGCAACAGGGACAGGGGTTACGAGCAGTACTTC.

The chain is built from TRBV11-2 and TRBJ2-7; 7 bases are shared with TRBD1. Trimming at V came to 4 bases and at J to 4 bases, leaving 7 bases not matched to a gene. The CDR3 contains 14 residues. Germline CDR1 and CDR2: SGHAT and FQNNGV. DNA of the CDR3: TGTGCCAGCAGCTCCGGGACAGCCCCTTACGAGCAGTACTTC. Residues: CASSSGTAPYEQYF. Full variable domain (remainder filled in from reference TRBV11-2 and TRBJ2-7): EAGVAQSPRYKIIEKRQSVAFWCNPISGHATLYWYQQILGQGPKLLIQFQNNGVVDDSQLPKDRFSAERLKGVDSTLKIQPAKLEDSAVYLCASSSGTAPYEQYFGPGTRLTVT.

This chain connects TRBV7-2 to TRBJ1-1; D is possibly TRBD1 (6 bases). The CDR3 length is 15 residues. Germline-derived CDR1 and CDR2 are SGHTA and FQGNSA. With 2 bases removed from V and 1 base from J, the gap between germline ends came to 11 bases. Here the CDR3 reads CASSLQGRENTEAFF. DNA of the CDR3: TGTGCCAGCAGCTTACAGGGGAGGGAGAACACTGAAGCTTTCTTT.

V is TRBV5-1 and J is TRBJ1-2; TRBD1 is a possible D gene (6 bases). V was clipped by 4 bases and J by 3 bases, with 13 bases between them. CDR1 SGHRS and CDR2 YFSETQ come from the germline V gene. The CDR3 totals 14 residues. The DNA of the CDR3 is TGCGCCAGCAGCGAAACAGGGTGGGACTATGGCTACACCTTC. It codes for CASSETGWDYGYTF.

The V call is TRBV6-5, the J call TRBJ1-6, with D hard to call. V dropped 2 bases and J dropped 8 bases, with 13 bases sitting between them. CDR1 and CDR2 from the germline V gene are MNHEY and SVGAGI. This CDR3 is built from 15 residues. The DNA of the CDR3 is TGTGCCAGCAGTTACAGGGAGGGAGCAGATTCACCCCTCCACTTT. Protein product: CASSYREGADSPLHF.

This rearrangement joins TRBV28 to TRBJ2-5; D is undetermined. Germline CDR1 reads MDHEN; CDR2 reads SYDVKM. The V end lost 2 bases, the J end lost 4 bases, and 17 bases lay between the germline ends. This CDR3 has 16 residues. The CDR3 loop reads CASSLRAEEYVETQYF. The CDR3 DNA reads as TGTGCCAGCAGTTTACGGGCAGAAGAATATGTAGAGACCCAGTACTTC.